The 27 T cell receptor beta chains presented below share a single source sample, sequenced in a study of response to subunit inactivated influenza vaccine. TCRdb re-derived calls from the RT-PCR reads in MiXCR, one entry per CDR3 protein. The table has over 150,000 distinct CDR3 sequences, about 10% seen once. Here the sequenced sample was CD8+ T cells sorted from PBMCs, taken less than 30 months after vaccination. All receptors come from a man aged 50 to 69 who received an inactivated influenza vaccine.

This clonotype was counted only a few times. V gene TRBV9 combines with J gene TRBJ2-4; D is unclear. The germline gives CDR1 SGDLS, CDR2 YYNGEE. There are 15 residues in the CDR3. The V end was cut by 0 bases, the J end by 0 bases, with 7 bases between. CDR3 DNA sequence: TGTGCCAGCAGCGTAGAAGGGTCAGCCAAAAACATTCAGTACTTC. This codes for CASSVEGSAKNIQYF.

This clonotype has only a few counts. The CDR3 coding sequence is TGTGCCAGCAGCGAGTGGGGCGACGAGCAGTACTTC. It yields the protein CASSEWGDEQYF. The chain is built from TRBV2 and TRBJ2-7, with a tentative D call TRBD1 (5 bases). Germline V lookup: CDR1 SNHLY, CDR2 FYNNEI. The CDR3 sequence is 12 residues long. V lost 6 bases, J lost 5 bases, and 11 bases lay in between. Complete variable domain (other parts from reference TRBV2 and TRBJ2-7): EPEVTQTPSHQVTQMGQEVILRCVPISNHLYFYWYRQILGQKVEFLVSFYNNEISEKSEIFDDQFSVERPDGSNFTLKIRSTKLEDSAMYFCASSEWGDEQYFGPGTRLTVT.

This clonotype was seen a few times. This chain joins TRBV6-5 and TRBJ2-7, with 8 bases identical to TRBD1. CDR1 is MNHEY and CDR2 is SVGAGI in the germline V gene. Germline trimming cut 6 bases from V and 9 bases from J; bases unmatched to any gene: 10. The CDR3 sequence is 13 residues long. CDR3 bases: TGTGCCAGCAGCCCGGACAGGGCGTCAGGGCAGTACTTC. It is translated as CASSPDRASGQYF.

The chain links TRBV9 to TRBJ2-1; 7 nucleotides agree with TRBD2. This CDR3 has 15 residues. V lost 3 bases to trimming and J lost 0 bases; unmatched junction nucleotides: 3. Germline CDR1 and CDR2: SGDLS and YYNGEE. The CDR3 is CASSAAGSSYNEQFF. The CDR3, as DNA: TGTGCCAGCAGCGCAGCGGGGTCCTCCTACAATGAGCAGTTCTTC.

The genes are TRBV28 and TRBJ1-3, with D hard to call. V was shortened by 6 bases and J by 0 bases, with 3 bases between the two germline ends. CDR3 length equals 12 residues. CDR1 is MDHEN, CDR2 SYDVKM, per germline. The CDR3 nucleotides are TGTGCCAGCAGCCCCTCTGGAAACACCATATATTTT. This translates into CASSPSGNTIYF.

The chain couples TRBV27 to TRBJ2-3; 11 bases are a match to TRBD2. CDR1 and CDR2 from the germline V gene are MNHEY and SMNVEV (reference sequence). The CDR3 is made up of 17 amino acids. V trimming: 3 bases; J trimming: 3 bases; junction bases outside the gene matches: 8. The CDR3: CASSFQRLAGITDTQYF. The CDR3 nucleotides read TGTGCCAGCAGTTTCCAAAGACTAGCGGGGATTACAGATACGCAGTATTTT.

The CDR3 loop is CASSLAGYTEAFF. The CDR3 DNA reads TGTGCCAGCAGCTTAGCGGGGTACACTGAAGCTTTCTTT. The gene calls are TRBV7-9 and TRBJ1-1; D unresolved. The V and J ends lost 0 bases and 3 bases respectively, with 5 bases between them. The CDR3 is 13 amino acids. Germline V gives CDR1 SEHNR, CDR2 FQNEAQ (reference sequence).

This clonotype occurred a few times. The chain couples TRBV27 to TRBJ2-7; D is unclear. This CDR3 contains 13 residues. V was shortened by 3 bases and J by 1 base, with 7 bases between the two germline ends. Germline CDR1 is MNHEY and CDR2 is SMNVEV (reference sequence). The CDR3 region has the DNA TGTGCCAGCAGTTTCTACGGATCCTACGAGCAGTACTTC. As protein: CASSFYGSYEQYF.

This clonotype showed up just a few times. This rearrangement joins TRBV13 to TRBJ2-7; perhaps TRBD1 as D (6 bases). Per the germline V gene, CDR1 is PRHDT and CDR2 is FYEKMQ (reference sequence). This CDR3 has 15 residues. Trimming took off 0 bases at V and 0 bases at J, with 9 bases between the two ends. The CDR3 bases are TGTGCCAGCAGCTTAGGAGGGGGTGCCTCCTACGAGCAGTACTTC. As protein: CASSLGGGASYEQYF.

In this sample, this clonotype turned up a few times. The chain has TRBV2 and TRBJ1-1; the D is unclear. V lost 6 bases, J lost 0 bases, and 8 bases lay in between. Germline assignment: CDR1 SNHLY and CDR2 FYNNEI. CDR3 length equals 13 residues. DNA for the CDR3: TGTGCCAGCAGAGACGGAGTGAACACTGAAGCTTTCTTT. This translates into CASRDGVNTEAFF.

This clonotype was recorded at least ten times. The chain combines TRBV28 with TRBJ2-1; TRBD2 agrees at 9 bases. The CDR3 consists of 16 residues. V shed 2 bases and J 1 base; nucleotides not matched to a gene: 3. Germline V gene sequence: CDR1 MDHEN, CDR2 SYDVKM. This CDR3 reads CASSLGGRGSYNEQFF. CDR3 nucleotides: TGTGCCAGCAGTTTAGGCGGGAGGGGGTCCTACAATGAGCAGTTCTTC.

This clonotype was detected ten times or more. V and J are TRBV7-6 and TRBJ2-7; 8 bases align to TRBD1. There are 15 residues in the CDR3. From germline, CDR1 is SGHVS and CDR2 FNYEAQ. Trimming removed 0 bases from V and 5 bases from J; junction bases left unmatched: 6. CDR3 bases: TGTGCCAGCAGCTTAGCGGCAGGGGGCATTGACGAGCAGTACTTC. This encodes CASSLAAGGIDEQYF.

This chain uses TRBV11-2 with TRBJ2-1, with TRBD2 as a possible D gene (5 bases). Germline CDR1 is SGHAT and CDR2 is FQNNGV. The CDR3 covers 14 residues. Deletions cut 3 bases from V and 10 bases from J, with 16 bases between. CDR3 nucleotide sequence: TGTGCCAGCAGCTTGGCGGTTATGGGCGGGGAGCAGTTCTTC. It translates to CASSLAVMGGEQFF.

This CDR3 reads CASSFGAAAYNSPLHF. The DNA for the CDR3 is TGTGCCAGCAGTTTCGGGGCAGCCGCCTATAATTCACCCCTCCACTTT. The V call is TRBV28, the J call TRBJ1-6; D may be TRBD1 (5 bases). V lost 3 bases to trimming and J lost 2 bases, with 11 bases between them. The CDR3 covers 16 residues. Germline assignment: CDR1 MDHEN and CDR2 SYDVKM.

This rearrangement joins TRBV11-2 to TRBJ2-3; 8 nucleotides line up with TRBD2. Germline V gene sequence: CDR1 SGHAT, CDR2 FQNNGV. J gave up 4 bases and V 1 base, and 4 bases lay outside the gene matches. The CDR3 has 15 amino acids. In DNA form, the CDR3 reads TGTGCCAGCAGCTTAGGACTAGCGTTTGCAGATACGCAGTATTTT. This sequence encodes CASSLGLAFADTQYF. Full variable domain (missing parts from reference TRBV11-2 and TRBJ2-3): EAGVAQSPRYKIIEKRQSVAFWCNPISGHATLYWYQQILGQGPKLLIQFQNNGVVDDSQLPKDRFSAERLKGVDSTLKIQPAKLEDSAVYLCASSLGLAFADTQYFGPGTRLTVL.

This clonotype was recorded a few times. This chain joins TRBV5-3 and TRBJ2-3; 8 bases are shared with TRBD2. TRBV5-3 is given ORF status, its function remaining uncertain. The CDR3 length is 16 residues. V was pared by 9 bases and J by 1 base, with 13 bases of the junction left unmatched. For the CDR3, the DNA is TGTGCCATCGGCCCCCGGGTTAGCGGGGGCACAGATACGCAGTATTTT. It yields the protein CAIGPRVSGGTDTQYF.

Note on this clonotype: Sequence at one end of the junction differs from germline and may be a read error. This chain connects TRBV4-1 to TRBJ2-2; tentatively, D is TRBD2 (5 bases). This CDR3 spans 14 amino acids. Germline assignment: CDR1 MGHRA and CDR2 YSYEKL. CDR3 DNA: TGCGCCAGCAGCCAAGCGGCCGCCTCCGGGGAGCTGTTTTTC. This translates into CASSQAAASGELFF.

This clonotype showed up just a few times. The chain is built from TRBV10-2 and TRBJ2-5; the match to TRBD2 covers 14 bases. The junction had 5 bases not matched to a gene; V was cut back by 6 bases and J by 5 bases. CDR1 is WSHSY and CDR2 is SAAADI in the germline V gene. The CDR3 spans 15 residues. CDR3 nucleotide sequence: TGCGCCAGCAGGACTAGCGGGGGGGCCTTGGAGACCCAGTACTTC. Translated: CASRTSGGALETQYF.

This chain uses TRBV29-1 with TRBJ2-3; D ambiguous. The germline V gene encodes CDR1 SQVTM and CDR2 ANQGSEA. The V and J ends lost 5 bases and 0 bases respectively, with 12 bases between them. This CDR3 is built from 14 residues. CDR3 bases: TGCAGCGTTCTGATAGGTTTTAGCACAGATACGCAGTATTTT. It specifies CSVLIGFSTDTQYF.

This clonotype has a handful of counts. The DNA for the CDR3 is TGTGCCAGCAGTTCCGGCGGGGCCTCCTACGAGCAGTACTTC. Translation gives CASSSGGASYEQYF. V usage is TRBV27 and J usage is TRBJ2-7; possibly TRBD2 for D (6 bases). Germline loops: CDR1 MNHEY, CDR2 SMNVEV (reference sequence). The germline V and J ends were trimmed by 4 bases and 0 bases, with 10 bases remaining between them. CDR3 length: 14 amino acids.

CDR3 sequence: CASSLVYQNTEAFF. CDR3 DNA: TGCGCCAGCAGCTTGGTGTACCAGAACACTGAAGCTTTCTTT. The chain couples TRBV5-1 to TRBJ1-1; D gene uncertain. There are 14 residues in the CDR3. The germline V and J ends were trimmed by 0 bases and 1 base, with 7 bases remaining between them. Per the germline V gene, CDR1 is SGHRS and CDR2 is YFSETQ.

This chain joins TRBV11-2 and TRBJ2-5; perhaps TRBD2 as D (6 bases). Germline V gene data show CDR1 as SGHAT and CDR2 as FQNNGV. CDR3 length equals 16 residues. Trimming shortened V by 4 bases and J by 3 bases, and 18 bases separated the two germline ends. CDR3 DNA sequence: TGTGCCAGCAGCTCCGCCCCGGCTAGCGTTGAAGAGACCCAGTACTTC. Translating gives CASSSAPASVEETQYF.

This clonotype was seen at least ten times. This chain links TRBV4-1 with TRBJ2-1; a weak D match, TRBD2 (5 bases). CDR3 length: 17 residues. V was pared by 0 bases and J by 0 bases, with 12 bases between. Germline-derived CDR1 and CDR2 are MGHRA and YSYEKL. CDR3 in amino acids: CASSQDQASSSYNEQFF. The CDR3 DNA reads TGCGCCAGCAGCCAAGATCAAGCTAGCTCCTCCTACAATGAGCAGTTCTTC.

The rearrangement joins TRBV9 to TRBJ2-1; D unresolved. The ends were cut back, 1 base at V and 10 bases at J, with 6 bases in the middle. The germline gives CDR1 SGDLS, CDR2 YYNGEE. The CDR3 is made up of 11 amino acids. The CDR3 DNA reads TGTGCCAGCAGCGTACTTGACGAGCAGTTCTTC. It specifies CASSVLDEQFF.

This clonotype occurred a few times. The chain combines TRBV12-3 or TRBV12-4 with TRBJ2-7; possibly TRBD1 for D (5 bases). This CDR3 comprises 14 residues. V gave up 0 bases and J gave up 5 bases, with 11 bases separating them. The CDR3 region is CASSLAGVIDEQYF. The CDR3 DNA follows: TGTGCCAGCAGTTTAGCAGGGGTAATCGACGAGCAGTACTTC.

In DNA, the CDR3 is TGTGCCAGCAGCTTGGGGACTAGCGGCCCCTCCTACGAGCAGTACTTC. Encoded protein: CASSLGTSGPSYEQYF. V and J are TRBV5-6 and TRBJ2-7, with 10 bases aligning to TRBD2. This CDR3 comprises 16 residues. Germline V gives CDR1 SGHDT, CDR2 YYEEEE. The ends lost 0 bases at V and 0 bases at J; junction bases unmatched: 3.

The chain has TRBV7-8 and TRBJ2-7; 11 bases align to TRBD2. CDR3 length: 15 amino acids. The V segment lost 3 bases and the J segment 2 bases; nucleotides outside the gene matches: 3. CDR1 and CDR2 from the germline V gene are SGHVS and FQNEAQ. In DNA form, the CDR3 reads TGTGCCAGCAGCTTTGGGACTAGCGGACCCTACGAGCAGTACTTC. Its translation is CASSFGTSGPYEQYF.